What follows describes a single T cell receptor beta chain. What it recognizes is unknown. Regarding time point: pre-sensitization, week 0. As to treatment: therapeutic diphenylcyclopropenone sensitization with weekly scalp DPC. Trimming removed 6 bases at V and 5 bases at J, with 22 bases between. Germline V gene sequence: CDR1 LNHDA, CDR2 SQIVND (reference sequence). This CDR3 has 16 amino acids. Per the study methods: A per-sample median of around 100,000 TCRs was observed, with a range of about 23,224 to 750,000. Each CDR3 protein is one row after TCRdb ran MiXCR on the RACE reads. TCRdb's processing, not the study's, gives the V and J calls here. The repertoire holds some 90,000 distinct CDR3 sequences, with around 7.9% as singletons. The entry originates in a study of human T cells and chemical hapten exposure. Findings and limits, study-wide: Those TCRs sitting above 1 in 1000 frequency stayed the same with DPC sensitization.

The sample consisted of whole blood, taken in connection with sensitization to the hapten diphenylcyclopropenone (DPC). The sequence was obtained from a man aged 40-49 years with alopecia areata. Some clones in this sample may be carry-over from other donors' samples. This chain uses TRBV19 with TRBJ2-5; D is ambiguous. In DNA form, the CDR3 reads TGTGCCAGTAGCCAACCACCCACCGGGCTGAAGGAGACCCAGTACTTC. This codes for CASSQPPTGLKETQYF.